This is a list of T cell receptor beta chains from one sample in a study of blood T cell repertoires in COVID-19. Clones were read by immunoSEQ multiplex PCR, and TCRdb kept only the in-frame ones, dropping some. The table lists approximately 180,000 clones, about 90% of them singletons, with around 1.2% in the top ten. The source material was PBMCs or T cells enriched from blood (not recorded which). The receptors stem from a human donor with acute COVID-19. The donor label of this sample is uncertain. Both conserved end residues are part of each CDR3. D genes are given only for firm matches. Only part of the rows carry a size: once, few, many, or a class if the clone is expanded.

d_gene,j_gene,v_gene,abundance,CDR3aa,CDR3nt
-,TRBJ2-5,TRBV24-1,once,CATSGGGPQETQYF,TGTGCCACCAGTGGGGGGGGGCCACAAGAGACCCAGTACTTC
-,TRBJ1-1,TRBV6-5,-,CASSYIKGVEAFF,TGTGCCAGCAGTTATATTAAAGGGGTTGAAGCTTTCTTT
-,TRBJ1-1,TRBV6-2/TRBV6-3,-,CASSPPWGGNTEAFF,TGTGCCAGCAGTCCACCCTGGGGCGGAAACACTGAAGCTTTCTTT
TRBD1,TRBJ1-2,TRBV30,-,CACRQGYGYTF,TGTGCCTGTCGACAGGGCTATGGCTACACCTTC
-,TRBJ2-1,TRBV9,-,CASSVQEISYNEQFF,TGTGCCAGCAGCGTACAGGAAATTTCCTACAATGAGCAGTTCTTC
TRBD2,TRBJ2-7,TRBV20-1,-,CSASVLAGGHGSYEQYF,TGCAGTGCTAGTGTACTAGCGGGGGGCCATGGCTCCTACGAGCAGTACTTC
TRBD1,TRBJ1-2,TRBV7-9,-,CASSYRGGYGYTF,TGTGCCAGCAGCTACAGGGGAGGCTATGGCTACACCTTC
TRBD2,TRBJ2-6,TRBV5-6,-,CASDTRLARNVLTF,TGTGCCAGCGACACTAGACTAGCGCGCAACGTCCTGACTTTC
TRBD1,TRBJ1-5,TRBV19,-,CASSMDRVQPQHF,TGTGCCAGTAGTATGGACAGGGTTCAGCCCCAGCATTTT
TRBD1,TRBJ2-5,TRBV9,-,CASSVAGQGSETQYF,TGTGCCAGCAGCGTAGCGGGACAGGGGTCAGAGACCCAGTACTTC
-,TRBJ1-5,TRBV21-1,-,CASSDTPGQANNQPQHF,TGTGCCAGCAGTGACACTCCGGGACAGGCCAACAATCAGCCCCAGCATTTT
TRBD1,TRBJ1-2,TRBV28,-,CASSGGQDPFGYTF,TGTGCCAGCAGTGGGGGACAGGACCCCTTCGGCTACACCTTC
-,TRBJ2-1,TRBV7-8,-,CASSLLWLSYNEQFF,TGTGCCAGCAGCTTACTGTGGCTGTCCTACAATGAGCAGTTCTTC
TRBD1,TRBJ1-5,TRBV19,-,CASGTGPNQPQHF,TGTGCCAGTGGGACAGGGCCCAATCAGCCCCAGCATTTT
TRBD1,TRBJ1-1,TRBV29-1,-,CSSGQGNVWTEAFF,TGCAGCTCGGGACAGGGAAACGTTTGGACTGAAGCTTTCTTT
-,TRBJ2-7,TRBV21-1,-,CASSNYGPYEQYF,TGTGCCAGCAGCAACTACGGTCCCTACGAGCAGTACTTC
-,TRBJ2-7,TRBV6-5,once,CASISSGHLKQYF,TGTGCCAGCATCTCATCGGGACACCTTAAGCAGTACTTC
-,TRBJ1-1,TRBV9,-,CASSPQVGVNTEAFF,TGTGCCAGCAGCCCCCAAGTCGGGGTGAACACTGAAGCTTTCTTT
-,TRBJ2-3,TRBV11-3,-,CASSSRLGGVSADTQYF,TGTGCCAGCAGCTCCCGATTAGGGGGGGTGAGCGCAGATACGCAGTATTTT
-,TRBJ2-2,TRBV10-3,-,CAITSYQVLTLTGELFF,TGTGCCATCACAAGCTATCAGGTTCTTACTCTCACCGGGGAGCTGTTTTTT
TRBD2,TRBJ2-7,TRBV20-1,-,CSASSPSGGTYEQYF,TGCAGTGCTAGTTCTCCTAGCGGGGGTACCTACGAGCAGTACTTC
TRBD1,TRBJ1-2,TRBV2,-,CASRQDRANYGYTF,TGTGCCAGCAGGCAAGACAGGGCCAACTATGGCTACACCTTC
-,TRBJ2-5,TRBV5-1,-,CASSLATDLQETQYF,TGCGCCAGCAGCTTGGCTACAGATCTCCAAGAGACCCAGTACTTC
TRBD1,TRBJ1-2,TRBV30,-,CAWSAPGQGNYGYTF,TGTGCCTGGAGTGCTCCGGGACAGGGGAACTATGGCTACACCTTC
-,TRBJ1-2,TRBV25-1,-,CASSHLPEGYGYTF,TGTGCCAGCAGTCATCTCCCGGAGGGCTATGGCTACACCTTC
-,TRBJ1-5,TRBV19,-,CASSKAQGQPQHF,TGTGCCAGTAGTAAGGCCCAGGGGCAGCCCCAGCATTTT
TRBD1,TRBJ2-3,TRBV5-1,-,CASIPGTEYTDTQYF,TGCGCCAGCATCCCGGGGACAGAATACACAGATACGCAGTATTTT
-,TRBJ1-1,TRBV6-5,-,CASRGTRGTEAFF,TGTGCCAGCAGAGGGACAAGGGGCACTGAAGCTTTCTTT
-,TRBJ2-7,TRBV5-1,-,CASRRLLEATYEQYF,TGCGCCAGCAGGCGCCTCTTAGAAGCCACCTACGAGCAGTACTTC
-,TRBJ1-4,TRBV3-1/TRBV3-2,-,CASSQAGGNEKLFF,TGTGCCAGCAGCCAAGCTGGGGGGAATGAAAAACTGTTTTTT
TRBD1,TRBJ1-4,TRBV4-2,-,CASSLNPGQGVSFNEKLFF,TGTGCCAGCAGCTTAAACCCGGGACAGGGGGTTTCTTTTAATGAAAAACTGTTTTTT
-,TRBJ2-7,TRBV11-3,-,CASSPGGAAYEQYF,TGTGCCAGCAGCCCCGGTGGGGCAGCCTACGAGCAGTACTTC
-,TRBJ1-6,TRBV5-1,-,CASSRAGSGPLHF,TGCGCCAGCAGCCGCGCTGGGAGTGGACCCCTCCACTTT
-,TRBJ1-2,TRBV3-1/TRBV3-2,-,CASSQAGKYGYTF,TGTGCCAGCAGCCAAGCAGGGAAGTATGGCTACACCTTC
-,TRBJ1-2,TRBV11-1,-,CASSLAGRGVNYGYTF,TGTGCCAGCAGCTTAGCAGGGAGGGGAGTAAACTATGGCTACACCTTC
-,TRBJ1-4,TRBV7-2,-,CASSLWGQTNEKLFF,TGTGCCAGCAGCTTATGGGGACAAACTAATGAAAAACTGTTTTTT
-,TRBJ2-5,TRBV7-2,-,CASSLDPLSQETQYF,TGTGCCAGCAGCTTAGATCCCCTAAGTCAAGAGACCCAGTACTTC
-,TRBJ2-5,TRBV2,-,CASGEPGVQTETQYF,TGTGCCAGCGGGGAGCCTGGGGTCCAAACAGAGACCCAGTACTTC
TRBD2,TRBJ2-1,TRBV5-4,-,CASSLGSSGSYNEQFF,TGTGCCAGCAGCTTGGGGTCTAGCGGATCCTACAATGAGCAGTTCTTC
TRBD1,TRBJ1-1,TRBV7-8,-,CASSDRVVTEAFF,TGTGCCAGCAGCGACAGGGTAGTCACTGAAGCTTTCTTT
-,TRBJ1-1,TRBV4-1,-,CASSQPTRNTEAFF,TGCGCCAGCAGCCAACCTACCCGGAACACTGAAGCTTTCTTT
TRBD1,TRBJ2-2,TRBV27,-,CAGSGTGTAGELFF,TGTGCCGGATCCGGGACAGGGACCGCCGGGGAGCTGTTTTTT
TRBD2,TRBJ2-1,TRBV7-2,-,CASSSGGGKEYEQFF,TGTGCCAGCAGCTCGGGGGGGGGCAAGGAGTATGAGCAGTTCTTC
-,TRBJ1-5,TRBV2,-,CASSRREGYQPQHF,TGTGCCAGCAGTCGACGGGAAGGTTATCAGCCCCAGCATTTT
TRBD1,TRBJ2-3,TRBV5-1,-,CASSGQGEDTQYF,TGCGCCAGCTCGGGACAGGGAGAGGATACGCAGTATTTT